This TCR beta chain was found in a study of T-cell reconstitution after alpha-beta-depleted transplantation in children. The authors prepared the TCRbeta library with unique molecular identifiers. Via MiXCR, TCRdb re-called the PCR reads, giving one row per CDR3 protein. The sample has a few hundred thousand distinct CDR3 sequences, approximately 9.7% seen once. Germline lookup yields CDR1 SGHDT and CDR2 YYEEEE. The CDR3 runs to 15 residues. V lost 3 bases, J lost 0 bases, and 5 bases stayed unmatched. The sample holds many counts of this clonotype. J is TRBJ2-7 and V is TRBV5-6; 8 positions agree with TRBD2. The sequence came from a human donor who donated a stem cell graft to a child with SCID. The sequenced sample was PBMCs from the stem cell graft donor, obtained from the stem cell graft. Here the CDR3 DNA reads TGTGCCAGCAGCTCCTTAGCGGGGTCCTCCTACGAGCAGTACTTC. Translating gives CASSSLAGSSYEQYF.